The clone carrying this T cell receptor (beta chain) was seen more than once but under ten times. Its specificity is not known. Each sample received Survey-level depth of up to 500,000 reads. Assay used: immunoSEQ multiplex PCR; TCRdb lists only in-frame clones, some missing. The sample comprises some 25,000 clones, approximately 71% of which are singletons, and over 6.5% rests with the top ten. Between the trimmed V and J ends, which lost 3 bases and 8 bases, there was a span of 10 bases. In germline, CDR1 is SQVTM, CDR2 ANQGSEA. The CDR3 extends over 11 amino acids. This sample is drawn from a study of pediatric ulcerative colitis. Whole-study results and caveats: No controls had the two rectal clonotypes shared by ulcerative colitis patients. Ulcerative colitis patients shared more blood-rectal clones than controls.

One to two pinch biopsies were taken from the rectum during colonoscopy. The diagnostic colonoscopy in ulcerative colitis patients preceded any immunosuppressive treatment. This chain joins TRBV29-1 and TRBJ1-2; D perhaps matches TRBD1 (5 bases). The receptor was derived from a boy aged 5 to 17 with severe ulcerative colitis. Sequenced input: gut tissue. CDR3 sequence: CSVEAGSGYTF. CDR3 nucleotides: TGCAGCGTTGAGGCAGGGAGCGGCTACACCTTC. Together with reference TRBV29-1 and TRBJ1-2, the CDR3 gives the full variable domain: SAVISQKPSRDICQRGTSLTIQCQVDSQVTMMFWYRQQPGQSLTLIATANQGSEATYESGFVIDKFPISRPNLTFSTLTVSNMSPEDSSIYLCSVEAGSGYTFGSGTRLTVV.